The 21 T cell receptor beta chains below come from one sample, sequenced in a study of vaccination and CD4 T cells after COVID-19 (dated by TCRdb to the early 2020s). Explained via the paper, the treatment or condition label denotes: roughly ten-day PBMC culture with coronavirus spike peptide pools or control peptides (ViraFEST assay). Their recognized antigens are unknown. Library preparation employed PCR. Sequenced using an Illumina iSeq 100. DNA from cultured CD4+ T cells underwent TCR sequencing with the Oncomine TCR Beta short-read assay at the Johns Hopkins FTIC core. The public reads were reprocessed in TCRdb via fastp at Q25 and MiXCR, keeping in-frame beta chains. CDR3 protein duplicates are merged, each entry listing the most common genes and DNA. This sample is represented by 3,500 to 5,000 distinct CDR3 sequences; approximately 26% of them were singletons. In total, the top ten clones hold approximately 28% of the sample.

Source material: CD4+ T cells from blood, cultured in vitro. The receptors stem from a human donor who had recovered from COVID-19.

This clonotype qualifies as medium-sized. The CDR3 here is CSASGGRGQPQHF. As DNA, the CDR3 is TGCAGTGCTAGCGGCGGGCGGGGACAGCCCCAGCATTTT. This rearrangement joins TRBV20-1 to TRBJ1-5; D gene unclear. Germline CDR1 and CDR2: DFQATT and SNEGSKA (reference sequence). The V end lost 3 bases, the J end lost 7 bases, and 13 bases lay between the germline ends. There are 13 residues in the CDR3.

About this clonotype itself: A much more abundant neighbour one base away suggests this may be a read error. The V gene is TRBV20-1, the J gene TRBJ2-3, with 9 bases matching TRBD1. The CDR3 is 14 residues long. Germline loops: CDR1 DFQATT, CDR2 SNEGSKA (reference sequence). CDR3 loop: CSVGTGRHTDTRYF. CDR3 DNA: TGCAGTGTTGGGACAGGGAGACACACAGATACGCGGTATTTT.

By sample share, this clonotype is medium-sized (0.01 to 0.1%). V and J are TRBV30 and TRBJ2-5, with D unclear. CDR1 and CDR2 from the germline V gene are GTSNPN and SVGIG (reference sequence). V lost 0 bases and J 9 bases, leaving 20 bases between the germline ends. The CDR3 runs 15 residues. As DNA, the CDR3 is TGTGCCTGGAGTGTAGGTGGCACGTCCATAAGGGCCCAGTACTTC. Translated: CAWSVGGTSIRAQYF.

This clonotype was counted a few times. V gene TRBV20-1 combines with J gene TRBJ2-5; weak D call: TRBD1 (5 bases). The CDR3 extends over 13 amino acids. Germline loops: CDR1 DFQATT, CDR2 SNEGSKA (reference sequence). Trimming pared 3 bases from V and 1 base from J, leaving 9 bases between. CDR3 coding DNA: TGCAGTGCTAGTACCAGGGTCCAAGAGACCCAGTACTTC. It specifies CSASTRVQETQYF.

CDR3 sequence (DNA): TGTGCCAGCAAGCTGAGCGGGGGGGCTTCTGGAGATACGCAGTATTTT. Translation gives CASKLSGGASGDTQYF. J is TRBJ2-3 and V is TRBV6-1; 10 bases map to TRBD2. The CDR3 sequence is 16 residues long. After removal of 7 bases from V and 5 bases from J, the junction contained 12 bases not matched to a gene. Germline-derived CDR1 and CDR2 are MNHNS and SASEGT.

As for this clonotype: A much larger clone differs by one base, so this may be a read error. The CDR3 loop reads CVSQGGSNQPQHF. CDR3 nucleotides: TGTGTCAGCCAGGGAGGGTCCAATCAGCCCCAGCATTTT. V is TRBV7-6 and J is TRBJ1-5; the D gene is possibly TRBD1 (5 bases). This CDR3 is built from 13 residues. Germline V gene sequence: CDR1 SGHVS, CDR2 FNYEAQ.

This clonotype was counted a few times. The DNA for the CDR3 is TGTGCCAGCAGCTTGGCGGGAGCCTACGAGCAGTACTTC. Residues: CASSLAGAYEQYF. J is TRBJ2-7 and V is TRBV11-3, with 7 nucleotides matching TRBD2. The trim removed 3 bases at V and 2 bases at J, leaving 1 base unmatched. Germline V gene lookup returns CDR1 SGHNT and CDR2 YENEEA. The CDR3 spans 13 residues.

The CDR3 coding sequence is TGTGCCTGGAGTGACACAGGGCCATACTATGGCTACACCTTC. It yields the protein CAWSDTGPYYGYTF. The V gene is TRBV30, the J gene TRBJ1-2; tentative D call: TRBD1 (6 bases). CDR1 and CDR2 (germline): GTSNPN, SVGIG (reference sequence). The CDR3 runs to 14 residues. The V gene lost 1 base and the J gene lost 3 bases, with 12 bases spanning the gap. Variable domain in full (rest from reference TRBV30 and TRBJ1-2): SQTIHQWPATLVQPVGSPLSLECTVEGTSNPNLYWYRQAAGRGLQLLFYSVGIGQISSEVPQNLSASRPQDRQFILSSKKLLLSDSGFYLCAWSDTGPYYGYTFGSGTRLTVV.

The rearrangement uses TRBV19 and TRBJ1-2; D is perhaps TRBD1 (6 bases). V gave up 9 bases and J gave up 3 bases, with 17 bases separating them. The CDR3 covers 14 residues. CDR1 and CDR2 from the germline V gene are LNHDA and SQIVND (reference sequence). CDR3 nucleotide sequence: TGTGCCAGGAAAACAGGGAGTCGGGACTATGGCTACACCTTC. This encodes CARKTGSRDYGYTF.

This clonotype is medium-sized (0.01 to 0.1%) within its sample. The gene calls are TRBV2 and TRBJ2-5; maybe TRBD1 (6 bases). This CDR3 has 15 amino acids. Trimming pared 4 bases from V and 5 bases from J, leaving 17 bases between. The V gene's germline CDR1 is SNHLY and CDR2 FYNNEI. The CDR3: CASSVVGGGGETQYF. CDR3 sequence (DNA): TGTGCCAGCAGTGTAGTAGGGGGTGGTGGGGAGACCCAGTACTTC.

This clonotype has a single count. This chain joins TRBV3-1 and TRBJ1-1; D gene uncertain. The CDR3 has 14 residues. V lost 1 base and J 1 base, leaving 7 bases between the germline ends. Germline values: CDR1 LGHDT, CDR2 YNNKEL (reference sequence). In nucleotides, the CDR3 is TGTGCCAGCAGCCAAGTCGAGGGGAACACTGAAGCTTTCTTT. Translation: CASSQVEGNTEAFF.

This clonotype was recorded a few times. The chain uses TRBV2 and TRBJ1-3; D is uncertain. This CDR3 is 13 amino acids long. The germline V gene encodes CDR1 SNHLY and CDR2 FYNNEI. V lost 7 bases, J lost 0 bases, and 7 bases lay in between. The CDR3 nucleotides read TGTGCCAGCATTTCGCCCTCTGGAAACACCATATATTTT. It yields the protein CASISPSGNTIYF.

A few counts support this clonotype. CDR3 sequence: CASSLQGKKSYEQYF. Written as DNA, the CDR3 is TGTGCCAGCAGCCTCCAGGGAAAGAAATCCTACGAGCAGTACTTC. The chain uses TRBV7-9 and TRBJ2-7, with D tentatively TRBD1 (5 bases). This CDR3 comprises 15 residues. V shed 5 bases and J shed 1 base, with 15 bases lying between them. Germline V gene sequence: CDR1 SEHNR, CDR2 FQNEAQ (reference sequence).

There are a few counts of this clonotype. V is TRBV20-1 and J is TRBJ1-1; no definite D call. Per germline, CDR1 DFQATT and CDR2 SNEGSKA (reference sequence). Trimming pared 1 base from V and 0 bases from J, leaving 6 bases between. CDR3 length: 13 residues. This chain's CDR3 is CSARVSVNTEAFF. Written as DNA, the CDR3 is TGCAGTGCTAGAGTCTCAGTGAACACTGAAGCTTTCTTT.

J is TRBJ1-1 and V is TRBV29-1; maybe TRBD1 (6 bases). The V gene lost 8 bases and the J gene lost 1 base, with 14 bases spanning the gap. This CDR3 is built from 13 residues. CDR1 is SQVTM, CDR2 ANQGSEA, per germline. The CDR3 loop reads CSTIAGANTEAFF. In DNA form, the CDR3 reads TGCAGCACGATTGCAGGGGCGAACACTGAAGCTTTCTTT.

The chain uses TRBV7-3 and TRBJ2-2; possible D gene TRBD2, 5 bases. The V gene lost 4 bases and the J gene lost 1 base, with 10 bases spanning the gap. The germline CDR1 and CDR2 sequences are SGHTA and FQGTGA. The CDR3 consists of 15 residues. DNA of the CDR3: TGTGCCAGCAGCTCCGGACTGTGGAACACCGGGGAGCTGTTTTTT. Translating gives CASSSGLWNTGELFF. The whole variable domain, filled in from reference TRBV7-3 and TRBJ2-2, reads GAGVSQTPSNKVTEKGKYVELRCDPISGHTALYWYRQSLGQGPEFLIYFQGTGAADDSGLPNDRFFAVRPEGSVSTLKIQRTERGDSAVYLCASSSGLWNTGELFFGEGSRLTVL.

This chain joins TRBV30 and TRBJ2-7, with 7 nucleotides matching TRBD1. With V trimmed by 5 bases and J by 3 bases, 4 bases remained unmatched. From germline, CDR1 is GTSNPN and CDR2 SVGIG (reference sequence). The CDR3 loop spans 12 amino acids. CDR3 nucleotides: TGTGCCTGGGGCAGGGGGTACTACGAGCAGTACTTC. This gives the protein CAWGRGYYEQYF. Looking up the rest from reference TRBV30 and TRBJ2-7 gives the full variable domain: SQTIHQWPATLVQPVGSPLSLECTVEGTSNPNLYWYRQAAGRGLQLLFYSVGIGQISSEVPQNLSASRPQDRQFILSSKKLLLSDSGFYLCAWGRGYYEQYFGPGTRLTVT.

The chain carries TRBV4-1 and TRBJ1-5; D not resolved. V lost 0 bases and J lost 1, with 13 bases in between. This CDR3 is 17 amino acids long. Per germline, CDR1 MGHRA and CDR2 YSYEKL. The CDR3 DNA sequence: TGCGCCAGCAGCCAAGATCTTGATAGTATCAGCAATCAGCCCCAGCATTTT. Residues: CASSQDLDSISNQPQHF.

This clonotype was observed a few times. The chain combines TRBV19 with TRBJ2-5, with a possible D match to TRBD2 (5 bases). V lost 3 bases, J lost 5 bases, and 16 bases lay in between. The germline V gene has CDR1 LNHDA and CDR2 SQIVND (reference sequence). CDR3 length: 15 amino acids. The CDR3 reads CASSIPGLARETQYF. CDR3 nucleotide sequence: TGTGCCAGTAGTATCCCTGGGTTAGCGCGGGAGACCCAGTACTTC.

The V and J genes are TRBV7-3 and TRBJ2-3; no clear D. Trimming took 5 bases from V and 2 from J, leaving 14 bases between them. This CDR3 comprises 15 residues. CDR1 SGHTA and CDR2 FQGTGA come from the germline V gene. The CDR3 DNA reads TGTGCCAGCAGCCGCGGACCACTCGACACAGATACGCAGTATTTT. Amino acids: CASSRGPLDTDTQYF.

This clonotype rates as medium-sized. This chain joins TRBV2 and TRBJ1-5; D may be TRBD1 (6 bases). The CDR3 has 15 amino acids. With 6 bases removed from V and 1 base from J, the gap between germline ends came to 13 bases. Looked up from germline, CDR1 is SNHLY and CDR2 is FYNNEI. CDR3 loop: CASRAGTLSNQPQHF. The CDR3 coding sequence is TGTGCCAGCAGAGCCGGGACACTAAGCAATCAGCCCCAGCATTTT.